This T cell receptor (beta chain) derives from a study of OX40 agonist ivuxolimab in advanced cancers. Across the whole study: Every patient in dose escalation had hepatocellular carcinoma, melanoma, renal cell or head and neck cancer. People who had prior anti-PD-1, anti-PD-L1 or anti-CTLA-4 therapy could take part, and around 39% had some.

Overall study findings and caveats: Partial responders dosed at 0.1-3.0 mg/kg displayed clonal expansion ranking among the lowest. The work left the antigen specificity of expanded peripheral T cells undetermined.

Assay used: immunoSEQ multiplex PCR; TCRdb lists only in-frame clones, some missing. The data contain 55,000 to 65,000 clones, roughly nine tenths of them singletons. CDR1 and CDR2 from the germline V gene are SGHRS and YFSETQ. V gave up 5 bases and J gave up 2 bases, with 11 bases separating them. The CDR3 loop spans 15 amino acids. Notes on this clone: Its target is not known.

Specimen: CD4+ or CD8+ T cells sorted from blood, collected in a trial of the OX40 agonist ivuxolimab. The clonotype originates from an adult with an advanced solid tumor such as melanoma, head and neck, liver or kidney cancer. J is TRBJ2-6 and V is TRBV5-1; D perhaps matches TRBD1 (5 bases). CDR3 coding DNA: TGCGCCAGCAGGCAGGGTGGCGCTGGGGCCAACGTCCTGACTTTC. Its translation is CASRQGGAGANVLTF.